This TCR beta chain was documented in a study of cytomegalovirus exposure and HLA in healthy donors. Broader study findings: The analysis excluded some indistinguishable V segments, including TRBV6-2 and TRBV6-3. HLA restriction was apparent for most CMV-associated TCR beta chains in a later analysis. For TCR beta chains, V- and J-gene trimming was later linked to a missense DCLRE1C variant.

This CDR3 is built from 15 residues. From germline, CDR1 is SGHRS and CDR2 YFSETQ. Trimming took 4 bases from V and 9 from J, leaving 23 bases between them. This PCR relied on a set of 60 Vbeta primers and 13 Jbeta primers. Original handling: In a later analysis, of roughly 83 million unique beta chains, roughly 11 million appeared in at least two donors. The assay was immunoSEQ multiplex PCR, and TCRdb's table has in-frame clones only and misses some. The V and J calls and clone size come from that table; D and trimming were worked out from the DNA. The sample holds some 240,000 clones, about 72% seen once. Remarks on this clone: Its specificity is unknown.

The specimen sequenced was PBMCs. The chain links TRBV5-1 to TRBJ2-7; D may be TRBD1 (6 bases). This TCR was sampled from a male donor in good health and CMV-seronegative. The CDR3 DNA follows: TGCGCCAGCAGCGTTGAAGGGGGAACTCCGCTAAGGCAGTACTTC. Protein sequence: CASSVEGGTPLRQYF. The whole variable domain, remainder taken from reference TRBV5-1 and TRBJ2-7, is KAGVTQTPRYLIKTRGQQVTLSCSPISGHRSVSWYQQTPGQGLQFLFEYFSETQRNKGNFPGRFSGRQFSNSRSEMNVSTLELGDSALYLCASSVEGGTPLRQYFGPGTRLTVT.